These 16 T cell receptor beta chains were all obtained from the same sample, sequenced in a study of T-cell memory formation after mild COVID-19. MiXCR, run by TCRdb on the 5' RACE reads, gives a single entry per CDR3 protein. The data show about half a million distinct CDR3 sequences, with around a sixth seen just once and over 9% held by the top ten. The specimen was PBMCs or a T cell subset sorted from them (not recorded which). The receptors come from an adult woman who had mild COVID-19 (a few samples of this study predate the infection). Cell type and time point are not known.

The V call is TRBV7-6, the J call TRBJ1-2, with 11 bases that match TRBD1. CDR3 length: 14 amino acids. Trimming took 2 bases from V and 10 from J; bases not matched to a gene: 6. The germline gives CDR1 SGHVS, CDR2 FNYEAQ. In nucleotides, the CDR3 is TGTGCCAGCAGCTTAATGAGGACAGGGGGCGACTACACCTTC. The encoded protein is CASSLMRTGGDYTF.

V and J are TRBV29-1 and TRBJ2-7; D not resolved. CDR3 length: 13 amino acids. Germline V gives CDR1 SQVTM, CDR2 ANQGSEA. With 5 bases removed from V and 7 bases from J, the gap between germline ends came to 18 bases. The CDR3 loop reads CSVSKAEPREQYF. The CDR3 region has the DNA TGCAGCGTTAGCAAGGCAGAACCTCGTGAGCAGTACTTC.

This clonotype was counted a few times. The chain links TRBV12-5 to TRBJ2-5; maybe TRBD1 (6 bases). CDR3 length: 14 amino acids. V lost 6 bases and J 2 bases, leaving 13 bases between the germline ends. The germline CDR1 and CDR2 sequences are LGHNT and FRNRAP. In DNA, the CDR3 is TGTGCTAGTGGATCAGGGGACGCACAAGAGACCCAGTACTTC. It encodes CASGSGDAQETQYF.

In this sample, this clonotype turned up many times. The V gene is TRBV7-2, the J gene TRBJ2-1; TRBD2 might be the D (6 bases). The CDR3 runs 14 residues. Trimming pared 3 bases from V and 4 bases from J, leaving 10 bases between. CDR1 is SGHTA and CDR2 is FQGNSA in the germline V gene. CDR3 nucleotide sequence: TGTGCCAGCAGCTTCACTAGCAGTTACAATGAGCAGTTCTTC. Translating gives CASSFTSSYNEQFF. The full variable domain, rest sourced from reference TRBV7-2 and TRBJ2-1, is GAGVSQSPSNKVTEKGKDVELRCDPISGHTALYWYRQSLGQGLEFLIYFQGNSAPDKSGLPSDRFSAERTGGSVSTLTIQRTQQEDSAVYLCASSFTSSYNEQFFGPGTRLTVL.

The J gene is TRBJ2-3, the V gene TRBV5-1, with 7 bases lining up with TRBD1. Looked up from germline, CDR1 is SGHRS and CDR2 is YFSETQ. The CDR3 is 15 amino acids. J gave up 4 bases and V 4 bases, and 9 bases lay outside the gene matches. The CDR3 loop reads CASSPMGQRPDTQYF. As DNA, the CDR3 is TGCGCCAGCAGCCCGATGGGACAGAGACCAGATACGCAGTATTTT.

The chain links TRBV9 to TRBJ2-7; 8 nucleotides match TRBD1. The CDR3 consists of 15 residues. The V gene end was trimmed by 0 bases and the J gene end by 7 bases; junction bases not matched to a gene: 9. Per the germline V gene, CDR1 is SGDLS and CDR2 is YYNGEE. The CDR3 region has the DNA TGTGCCAGCAGCGTAGGGGCAGGGGGCGACGGGGAGCAGTACTTC. Translating gives CASSVGAGGDGEQYF.

This clonotype showed up just a few times. The chain is built from TRBV4-1 and TRBJ2-7; D remains unclear. V lost 1 base and J 3 bases, leaving 10 bases between the germline ends. Germline CDR1 MGHRA, CDR2 YSYEKL. The CDR3 is made up of 14 amino acids. CDR3 in amino acids: CASSQGSASYEQYF. The DNA for the CDR3 is TGCGCCAGCAGCCAAGGGTCTGCGAGCTACGAGCAGTACTTC.

The sample holds a few counts of this clonotype. The chain recombines TRBV12-3 or TRBV12-4 with TRBJ2-3, with 11 bases fitting TRBD2. CDR3 size: 18 residues. With V trimmed by 2 bases and J by 0 bases, 7 bases remained unmatched. Here the CDR3 reads CASSLKILAGGSTDTQYF. DNA for the CDR3: TGTGCCAGCAGTTTAAAGATCCTAGCGGGGGGAAGCACAGATACGCAGTATTTT.

This clonotype was detected a few times. The chain employs TRBV20-1 and TRBJ2-5, with TRBD1 identical over 9 bases. CDR1 and CDR2 (germline): DFQATT, SNEGSKA (reference sequence). The CDR3 covers 14 residues. V gave up 5 bases and J gave up 5 bases; unmatched junction bases: 9. As DNA, the CDR3 is TGCAGTGCTCCTAGACAGGGGGAAAGGGAGACCCAGTACTTC. Protein: CSAPRQGERETQYF.

The chain employs TRBV7-2 and TRBJ2-1; D is ambiguous. Germline loops: CDR1 SGHTA, CDR2 FQGNSA. The CDR3 runs 14 residues. Trimming took 1 base from V and 8 from J, leaving 12 bases between them. The CDR3 protein is CASSLDGQRDEQFF. For the CDR3, the DNA is TGTGCCAGCAGCTTAGACGGCCAAAGGGATGAGCAGTTCTTC.

V gene TRBV5-1 combines with J gene TRBJ2-1; D is possibly TRBD2 (5 bases). In germline, CDR1 is SGHRS, CDR2 YFSETQ. V was trimmed by 0 bases and J by 4 bases, leaving 20 bases between them. CDR3 length equals 18 residues. In DNA form, the CDR3 reads TGCGCCAGCAGCTTGGCGGGGTCCGGACTCCCCCTATACAATGAGCAGTTCTTC. Amino acids: CASSLAGSGLPLYNEQFF.

The rearrangement links TRBV12-3 or TRBV12-4 to TRBJ2-1, with 10 bases that match TRBD2. The CDR3 contains 16 residues. The J segment lost 9 bases and the V segment lost 6 bases, leaving 14 bases of the junction unmatched. DNA for the CDR3: TGTGCCAGCAGGCGCTTCCTAGCGGGAGAGGATTGTGAGCAGTTCTTC. It translates to CASRRFLAGEDCEQFF.

V gene TRBV11-2 combines with J gene TRBJ2-7, with 7 positions matching TRBD1. Germline-derived CDR1 and CDR2 are SGHAT and FQNNGV. This CDR3 contains 15 residues. Germline trimming cut 3 bases from V and 2 bases from J; bases unmatched to any gene: 7. The CDR3 coding sequence is TGTGCCAGCAGCTTGCAGAACAGGGGCCCCTACGAGCAGTACTTC. Protein sequence: CASSLQNRGPYEQYF.

This chain links TRBV12-3 or TRBV12-4 with TRBJ2-5; TRBD2 matches 12 bases. The CDR3 runs to 16 residues. J gave up 9 bases and V 4 bases, and 12 bases lay outside the gene matches. CDR3 region: CASSSQTSGGFESQYF. DNA for the CDR3: TGTGCCAGCAGTTCACAAACTAGCGGGGGGTTCGAGTCCCAGTACTTC.

The chain couples TRBV27 to TRBJ1-1; 7 bases agree with TRBD1. The CDR3 is 12 residues long. Germline assignment: CDR1 MNHEY and CDR2 SMNVEV (reference sequence). V was pared by 6 bases and J by 10 bases, with 8 bases of the junction left unmatched. The chain's CDR3 is CASSPPDRVAFF. CDR3 sequence (DNA): TGTGCCAGCAGCCCCCCCGACAGGGTAGCTTTCTTT.

The chain joins TRBV6-5 to TRBJ2-3, with D unclear. CDR3 length equals 16 residues. Deletions cut 7 bases from V and 1 base from J, with 18 bases between. The germline V gene encodes CDR1 MNHEY and CDR2 SVGAGI. The CDR3 protein is CASTACGFTGTDTQYF. In nucleotides, the CDR3 is TGTGCCAGCACCGCTTGCGGTTTTACCGGCACAGATACGCAGTATTTT.